This T cell receptor beta chain comes out of a study of neurological immune-mediated disorders. The V and J ends lost 3 bases and 5 bases, in that order; junction bases with no gene match: 10. CDR3 length: 15 amino acids. Germline loops: CDR1 SGHRS, CDR2 YFSETQ. In every sequencing run, more than 200 million TCR-beta sequences were generated from 15-18 subjects. Each CDR3 protein is one row after TCRdb ran MiXCR on the 5' RACE reads. In the table there are about 62,000 distinct CDR3 sequences, about 3.7% of which are singletons. Study conclusions and caveats: Neither clinical nor MRI features showed any association with the multiple sclerosis repertoire cluster, and the authors stated that larger cohorts are needed.

The table lists this clonotype with many counts. Its specificity is not known. The rearrangement uses TRBV5-1 and TRBJ2-5, with TRBD1 identical over 7 bases. Sequencing was carried out using PBMCs. The sequence was obtained from a woman aged 45 to 65 with multiple sclerosis. The CDR3 region has the DNA TGCGCCAGCAGCTGGAACAGGGGTTGGGAGGAGACCCAGTACTTC. Encoded protein: CASSWNRGWEETQYF.